This T cell receptor beta chain emerged from a study of neurological immune-mediated disorders. TCRdb called the 5' RACE reads again in MiXCR, with one record for every CDR3 protein. In the table there are some 76,000 distinct CDR3 sequences, 3% to 4% of which are singletons. Between the trimmed V and J ends, which lost 4 bases and 10 bases, there was a span of 8 bases. The germline V gene has CDR1 SGHAT and CDR2 FQNNGV. The CDR3 consists of 11 residues. The table lists this clonotype with many counts. This rearrangement joins TRBV11-2 to TRBJ2-1; D gene unclear. The sample consisted of PBMCs. This sequence originates from a woman between 45 and 60 years old with multiple sclerosis. The DNA for the CDR3 is TGTGCCAGCAGCTACCGATGGGAGCAGTTCTTC. Amino acid sequence: CASSYRWEQFF.